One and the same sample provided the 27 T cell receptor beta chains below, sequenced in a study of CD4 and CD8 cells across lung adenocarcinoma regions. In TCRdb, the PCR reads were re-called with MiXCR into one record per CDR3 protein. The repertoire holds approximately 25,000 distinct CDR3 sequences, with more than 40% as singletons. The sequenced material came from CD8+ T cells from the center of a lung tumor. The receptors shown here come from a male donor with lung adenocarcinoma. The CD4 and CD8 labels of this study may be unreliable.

The CDR3 loop is CGSVSEKLFF. The CDR3 DNA reads as TGCGGGAGTGTCAGTGAAAAACTGTTTTTT. This chain joins TRBV20-1 and TRBJ1-4, with D unresolved. Germline CDR1 DFQATT, CDR2 SNEGSKA (reference sequence). CDR3 size: 10 residues.

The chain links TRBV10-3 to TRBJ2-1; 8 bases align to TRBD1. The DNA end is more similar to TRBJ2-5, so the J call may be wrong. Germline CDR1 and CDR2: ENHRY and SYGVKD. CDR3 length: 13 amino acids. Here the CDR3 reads CAIRPQGEETQYF. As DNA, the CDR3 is TGTGCCATCAGGCCACAGGGGGAAGAGACCCAGTACTTC.

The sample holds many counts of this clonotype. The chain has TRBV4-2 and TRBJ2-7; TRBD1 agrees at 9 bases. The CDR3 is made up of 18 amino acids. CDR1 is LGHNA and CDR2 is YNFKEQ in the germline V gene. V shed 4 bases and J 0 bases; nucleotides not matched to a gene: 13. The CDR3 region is CASSPTGGGGGSSYEQYF. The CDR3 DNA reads TGTGCCAGCAGCCCGACAGGGGGAGGCGGGGGTAGCTCCTACGAGCAGTACTTC.

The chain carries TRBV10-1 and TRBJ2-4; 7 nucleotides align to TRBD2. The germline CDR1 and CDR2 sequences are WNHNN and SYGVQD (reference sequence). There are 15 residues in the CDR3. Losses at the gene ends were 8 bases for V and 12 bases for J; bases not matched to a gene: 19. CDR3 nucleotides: TGCGCCAGCGGGGAGGGGCGCCGGGGCGCAGACACTCAGTACTTC. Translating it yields CASGEGRRGADTQYF.

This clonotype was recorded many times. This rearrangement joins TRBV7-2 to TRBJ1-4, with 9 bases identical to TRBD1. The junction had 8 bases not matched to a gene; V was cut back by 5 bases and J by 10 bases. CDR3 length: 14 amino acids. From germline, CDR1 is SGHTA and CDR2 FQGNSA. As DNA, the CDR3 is TGTGCCAGCAGCCCCGACAGGGGGAGGGTAAAACTGTTTTTT. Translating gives CASSPDRGRVKLFF.

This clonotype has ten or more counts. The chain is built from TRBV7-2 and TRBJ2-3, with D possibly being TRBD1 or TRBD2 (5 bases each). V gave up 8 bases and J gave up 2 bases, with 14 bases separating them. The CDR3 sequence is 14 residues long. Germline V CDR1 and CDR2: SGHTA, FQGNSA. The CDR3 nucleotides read TGTGCCAGCGGCCCGAGGGGAATCACAGATACGCAGTATTTT. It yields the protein CASGPRGITDTQYF. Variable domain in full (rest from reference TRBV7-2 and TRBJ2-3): GAGVSQSPSNKVTEKGKDVELRCDPISGHTALYWYRQSLGQGLEFLIYFQGNSAPDKSGLPSDRFSAERTGGSVSTLTIQRTQQEDSAVYLCASGPRGITDTQYFGPGTRLTVL.

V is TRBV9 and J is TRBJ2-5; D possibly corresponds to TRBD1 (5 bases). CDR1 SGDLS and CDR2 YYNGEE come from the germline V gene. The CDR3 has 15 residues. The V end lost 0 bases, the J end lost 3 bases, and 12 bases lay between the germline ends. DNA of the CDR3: TGTGCCAGCAGCGTAGCCCAGGGTTTCAAAGAGACCCAGTACTTC. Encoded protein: CASSVAQGFKETQYF. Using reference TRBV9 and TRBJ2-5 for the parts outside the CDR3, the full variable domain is DSGVTQTPKHLITATGQRVTLRCSPRSGDLSVYWYQQSLDQGLQFLIQYYNGEERAKGNILERFSAQQFPDLHSELNLSSLELGDSALYFCASSVAQGFKETQYFGPGTRLLVL.

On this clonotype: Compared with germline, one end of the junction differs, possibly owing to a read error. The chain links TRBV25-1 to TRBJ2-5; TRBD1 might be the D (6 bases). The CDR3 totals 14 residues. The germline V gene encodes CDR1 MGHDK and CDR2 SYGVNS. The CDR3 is CAGSGGGETETQYF. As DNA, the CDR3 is TGTGCGGGCAGTGGGGGCGGTGAGACAGAGACGCAGTACTTC.

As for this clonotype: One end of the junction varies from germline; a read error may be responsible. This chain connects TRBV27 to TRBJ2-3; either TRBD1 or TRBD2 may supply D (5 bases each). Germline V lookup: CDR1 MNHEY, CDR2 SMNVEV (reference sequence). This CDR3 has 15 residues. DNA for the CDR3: TGTGCCAGCGAACCGGGGCTGGGAGCCAAATATACGCAGTATTTC. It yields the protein CASEPGLGAKYTQYF.

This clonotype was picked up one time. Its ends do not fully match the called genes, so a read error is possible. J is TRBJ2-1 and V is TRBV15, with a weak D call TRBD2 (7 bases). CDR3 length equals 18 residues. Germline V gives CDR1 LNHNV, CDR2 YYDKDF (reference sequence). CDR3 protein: CATSREFLGGGPADTQYF. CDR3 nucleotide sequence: TGTGCCACCAGCAGAGAGTTTCTAGGGGGAGGGCCTGCAGATACGCAGTATTTC.

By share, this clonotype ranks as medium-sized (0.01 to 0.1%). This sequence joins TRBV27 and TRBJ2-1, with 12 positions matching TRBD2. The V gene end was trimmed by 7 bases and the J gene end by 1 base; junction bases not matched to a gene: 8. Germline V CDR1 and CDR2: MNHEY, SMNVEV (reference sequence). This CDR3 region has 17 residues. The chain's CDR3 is CASTRLAGGSSYNEQFF. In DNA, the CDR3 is TGTGCCAGCACAAGGCTAGCGGGAGGGAGTTCCTACAATGAGCAGTTCTTC.

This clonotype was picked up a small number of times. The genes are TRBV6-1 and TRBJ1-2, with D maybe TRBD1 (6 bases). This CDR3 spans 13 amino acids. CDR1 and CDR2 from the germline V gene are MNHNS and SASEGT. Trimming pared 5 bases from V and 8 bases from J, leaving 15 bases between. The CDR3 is CASSPQGSKGYTF. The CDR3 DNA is TGTGCCAGCAGTCCTCAGGGGAGTAAGGGCTACACCTTC.

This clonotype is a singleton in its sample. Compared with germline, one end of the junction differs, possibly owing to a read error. CDR3 DNA: TGTGCCAGCGAAACGGGGCTGGGCGACAAAGACATTCAGTACTTC. Translated, it gives CASETGLGDKDIQYF. The V gene is TRBV6-1, the J gene TRBJ2-4; D might be TRBD1 or TRBD2, each matching 5 bases. The CDR3 contains 15 residues. CDR1 and CDR2 (germline): MNHNS, SASEGT.

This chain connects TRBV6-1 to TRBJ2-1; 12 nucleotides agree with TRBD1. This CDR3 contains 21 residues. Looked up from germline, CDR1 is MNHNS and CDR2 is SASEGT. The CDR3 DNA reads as TGTGTTAGCACCACGAAGGGACCGGGACAGGGGGCCCATCTCTCCTACAATGAGCAGTTCTTC. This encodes CVSTTKGPGQGAHLSYNEQFF.

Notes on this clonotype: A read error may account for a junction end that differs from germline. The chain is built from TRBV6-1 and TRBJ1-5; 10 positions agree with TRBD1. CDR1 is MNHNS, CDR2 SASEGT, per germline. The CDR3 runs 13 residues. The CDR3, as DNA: TGTGCCAGTCGACAGGGGGCCTATCAGCCCCACCACTTT. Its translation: CASRQGAYQPHHF.

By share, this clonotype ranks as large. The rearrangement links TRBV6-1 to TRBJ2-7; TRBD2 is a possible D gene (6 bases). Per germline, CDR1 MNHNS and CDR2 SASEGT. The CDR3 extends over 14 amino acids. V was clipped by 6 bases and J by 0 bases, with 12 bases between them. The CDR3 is CASRDYQSSYEQYF. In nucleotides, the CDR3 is TGTGCCAGCAGGGACTACCAAAGCTCCTACGAGCAGTACTTC.

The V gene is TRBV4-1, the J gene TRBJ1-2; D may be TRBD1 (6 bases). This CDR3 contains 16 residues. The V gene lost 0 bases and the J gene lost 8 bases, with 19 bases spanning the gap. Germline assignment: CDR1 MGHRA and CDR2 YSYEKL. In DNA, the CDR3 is TGCGCCAGCAGCCAAGATCAGGGGTTAGGTGTGAGAGGCTACACCTTC. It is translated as CASSQDQGLGVRGYTF.

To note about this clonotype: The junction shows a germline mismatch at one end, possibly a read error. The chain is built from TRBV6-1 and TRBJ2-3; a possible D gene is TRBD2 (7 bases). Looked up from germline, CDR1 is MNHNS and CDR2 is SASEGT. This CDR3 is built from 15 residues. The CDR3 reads CARGNGGRDQDTQYF. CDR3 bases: TGTGCCAGGGGGAACGGGGGGCGCGACCAGGATACGCAGTATTTC.

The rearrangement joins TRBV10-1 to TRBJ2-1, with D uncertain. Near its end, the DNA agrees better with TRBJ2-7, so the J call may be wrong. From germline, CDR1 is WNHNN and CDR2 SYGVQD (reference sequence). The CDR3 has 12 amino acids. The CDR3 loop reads CASSGGTYEQYF. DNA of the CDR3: TGCGCCAGCTCCGGCGGAACCTACGAGCAGTACTTC.

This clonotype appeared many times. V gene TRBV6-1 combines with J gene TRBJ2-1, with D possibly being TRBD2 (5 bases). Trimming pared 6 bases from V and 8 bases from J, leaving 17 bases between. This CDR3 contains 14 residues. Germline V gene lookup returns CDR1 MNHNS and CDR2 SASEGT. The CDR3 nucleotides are TGTGCCAGCAGCCCGTCCCTAGCTGTCCATGAGCAGTTCTTC. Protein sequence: CASSPSLAVHEQFF.

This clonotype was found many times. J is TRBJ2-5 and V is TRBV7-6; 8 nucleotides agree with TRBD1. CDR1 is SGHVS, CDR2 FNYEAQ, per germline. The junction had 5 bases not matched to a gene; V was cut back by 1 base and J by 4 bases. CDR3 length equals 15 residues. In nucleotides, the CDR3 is TGTGCCAGCAGCTTAGGGCAGGGGGCGCGAGAGACCCAGTACTTC. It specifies CASSLGQGARETQYF.

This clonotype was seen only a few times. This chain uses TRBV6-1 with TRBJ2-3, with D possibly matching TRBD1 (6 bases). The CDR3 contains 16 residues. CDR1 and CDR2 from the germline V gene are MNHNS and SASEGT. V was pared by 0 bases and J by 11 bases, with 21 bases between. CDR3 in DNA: TGTGCCAGCAGTGAAGCCGGGATGGGGGCCGGGGACATGCAGTATTTT. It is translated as CASSEAGMGAGDMQYF.

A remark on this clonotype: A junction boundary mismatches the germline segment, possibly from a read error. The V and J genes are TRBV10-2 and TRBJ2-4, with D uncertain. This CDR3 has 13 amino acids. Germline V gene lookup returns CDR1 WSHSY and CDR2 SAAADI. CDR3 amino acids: CARGICSKNTQYF. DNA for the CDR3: TGCGCCAGGGGGATTTGTAGCAAAAACACTCAGTACTTT.

The CDR3 bases are TGTGCCAGCAGTGAAACTGGGAGGACAGGTGCGCAGTTTTTT. This translates into CASSETGRTGAQFF. The V call is TRBV6-1, the J call TRBJ2-2, with a tentative D call TRBD1 (7 bases). V lost 2 bases to trimming and J lost 16 bases, with 20 bases between them. The CDR3 is made up of 14 amino acids. Germline V gives CDR1 MNHNS, CDR2 SASEGT.

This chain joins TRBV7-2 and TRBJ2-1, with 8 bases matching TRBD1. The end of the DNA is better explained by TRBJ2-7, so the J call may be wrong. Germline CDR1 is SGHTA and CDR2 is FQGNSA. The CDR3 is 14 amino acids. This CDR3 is CASSSSGTGNEQYF. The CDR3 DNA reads TGTGCCAGCAGCTCGTCCGGGACAGGTAACGAGCAGTACTTC.

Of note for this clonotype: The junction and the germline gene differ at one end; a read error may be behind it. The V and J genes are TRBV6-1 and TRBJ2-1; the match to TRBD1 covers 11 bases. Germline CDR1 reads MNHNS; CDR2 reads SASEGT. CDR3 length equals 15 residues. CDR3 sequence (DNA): TGTGCCAGCAGCGAAGGGACAGGGGGGTACAATGAGCAGTTCTTC. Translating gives CASSEGTGGYNEQFF.

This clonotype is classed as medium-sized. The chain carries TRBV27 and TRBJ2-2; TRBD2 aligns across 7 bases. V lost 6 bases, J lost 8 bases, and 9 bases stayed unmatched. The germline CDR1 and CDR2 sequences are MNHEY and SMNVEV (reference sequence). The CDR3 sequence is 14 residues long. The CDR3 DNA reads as TGTGCCAGCAGACGACTAGCAGCTGAGGGGGAGCTGTTTTTT. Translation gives CASRRLAAEGELFF.